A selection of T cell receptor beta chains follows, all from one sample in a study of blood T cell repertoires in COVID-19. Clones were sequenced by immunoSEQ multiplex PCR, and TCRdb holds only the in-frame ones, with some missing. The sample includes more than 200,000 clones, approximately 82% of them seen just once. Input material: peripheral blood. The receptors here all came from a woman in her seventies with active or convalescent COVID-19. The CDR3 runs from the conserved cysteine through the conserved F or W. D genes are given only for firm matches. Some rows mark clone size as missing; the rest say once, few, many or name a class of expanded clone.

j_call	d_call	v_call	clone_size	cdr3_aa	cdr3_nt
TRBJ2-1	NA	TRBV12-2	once	CASRPRSAERENIIGEQFF	TGTGCAAGTCGCCCCAGGTCAGCGGAGCGGGAGAATATTATCGGTGAGCAGTTCTTC
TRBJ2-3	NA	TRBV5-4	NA	CASSSSASTDTQYF	TGTGCCAGCAGCTCTAGCGCGAGCACAGATACGCAGTATTTT
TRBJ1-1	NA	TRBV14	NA	CASSLTLDTEAFF	TGTGCCAGCAGCCTGACATTGGACACTGAAGCTTTCTTT
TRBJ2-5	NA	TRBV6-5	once	CASSYLLGAQETQYF	TGTGCCAGCAGTTACTTACTGGGGGCTCAAGAGACCCAGTACTTC
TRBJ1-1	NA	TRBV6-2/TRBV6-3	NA	CASSYRGRGLPEAFF	TGTGCCAGCAGTTACCGGGGGAGGGGATTGCCTGAAGCTTTCTTT
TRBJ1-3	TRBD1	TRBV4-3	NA	CASSQDWDRNPSPHF	TGCGCCAGCAGCCAAGATTGGGACAGGAACCCCTCGCCCCATTTT
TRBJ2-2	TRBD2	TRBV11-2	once	CASSFSGRAGTGELFF	TGTGCCAGCAGTTTTAGCGGGAGGGCCGGAACCGGGGAGCTGTTTTTT
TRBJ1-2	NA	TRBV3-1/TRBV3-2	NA	CASSVRGWASGYTF	TGTGCCAGCAGCGTGCGTGGTTGGGCCAGTGGCTACACCTTC
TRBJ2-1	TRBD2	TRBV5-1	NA	CASTPLSGNNEQFF	TGCGCCAGCACCCCTCTGAGCGGGAACAATGAGCAGTTCTTC
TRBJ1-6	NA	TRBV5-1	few	CASSFNGPGGLNSPLHF	TGCGCCAGCAGCTTTAATGGACCCGGAGGCCTAAATTCACCCCTCCACTTT
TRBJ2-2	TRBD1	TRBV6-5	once	CASTPGQFTGELFF	TGTGCCAGCACCCCGGGACAGTTCACCGGGGAGCTGTTTTTT
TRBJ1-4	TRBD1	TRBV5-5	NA	CASSREGARGKLFF	TGTGCCAGCAGCCGGGAGGGGGCTCGAGGAAAACTGTTTTTT
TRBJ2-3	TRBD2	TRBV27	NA	CASSFVGLAGVGTDTQYF	TGTGCCAGCAGTTTTGTGGGACTAGCGGGAGTTGGGACAGATACGCAGTATTTT
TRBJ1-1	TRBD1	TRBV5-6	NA	CASRSGQVETEAFF	TGTGCCAGCAGATCGGGACAGGTCGAGACTGAAGCTTTCTTT
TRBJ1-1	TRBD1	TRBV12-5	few	CASGRTGGGEAFF	TGTGCTAGTGGAAGGACAGGGGGCGGCGAAGCTTTCTTT
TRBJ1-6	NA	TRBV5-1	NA	CASSLGPGDGNSPLHF	TGCGCCAGCAGCTTGGGCCCTGGCGACGGGAATTCACCCCTCCACTTT
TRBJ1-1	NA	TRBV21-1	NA	CASSAQGARSTEAFF	TGTGCCAGCAGCGCTCAAGGGGCCAGGAGCACTGAAGCTTTCTTT
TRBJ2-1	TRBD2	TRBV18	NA	CASSPGLAGAIEQFF	TGTGCCAGCTCACCAGGTCTAGCGGGAGCGATAGAGCAGTTCTTC
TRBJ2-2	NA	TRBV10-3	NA	CAYPGTGELFF	TGTGCCTACCCGGGTACCGGGGAGCTGTTTTTT
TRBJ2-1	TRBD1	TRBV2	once	CASRRQGFSNEQFF	TGTGCCAGCAGGAGACAGGGGTTCTCAAATGAGCAGTTCTTC
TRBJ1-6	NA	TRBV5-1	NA	CASSEREAPYNSPLHF	TGCGCCAGCAGCGAACGCGAGGCCCCCTATAATTCACCCCTCCACTTT
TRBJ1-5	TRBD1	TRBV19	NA	CASSGKVGGTGPPQHF	TGTGCCAGTTCGGGTAAGGTTGGAGGGACAGGGCCACCCCAGCATTTT
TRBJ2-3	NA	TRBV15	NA	CATSRLPSPGDTDTQYF	TGTGCCACCAGCAGGCTACCCTCCCCCGGGGACACAGATACGCAGTATTTT
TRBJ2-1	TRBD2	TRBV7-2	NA	CASSSARGGREQFF	TGTGCCAGCAGCTCCGCCCGGGGGGGCAGGGAGCAGTTCTTC
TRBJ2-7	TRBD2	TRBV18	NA	CASSPPRGGVAGGPYEQYF	TGTGCCAGCTCACCCCCGAGGGGGGGAGTAGCGGGAGGACCCTACGAGCAGTACTTC
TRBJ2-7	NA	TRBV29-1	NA	CSVEKAGTYEQYF	TGCAGCGTTGAAAAGGCGGGGACCTACGAGCAGTACTTC
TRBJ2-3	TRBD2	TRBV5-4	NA	CASSLGLARWGSTDTQYF	TGTGCCAGCAGCCTGGGACTAGCCAGATGGGGTAGCACAGATACGCAGTATTTT
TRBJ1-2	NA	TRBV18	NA	CASSAPGGGNYGYTF	TGTGCCAGCTCCGCCCCCGGGGGGGGAAACTATGGCTACACCTTC
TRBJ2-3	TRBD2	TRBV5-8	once	CASSFLTSDSDTQYF	TGTGCCAGCAGTTTCTTAACTAGCGATTCAGATACGCAGTATTTT
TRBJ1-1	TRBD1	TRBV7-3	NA	CANPDREPFF	TGTGCCAACCCTGACAGGGAACCTTTCTTT
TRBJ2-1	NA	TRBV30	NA	CAWGQGGGGEQFF	TGTGCCTGGGGACAGGGAGGGGGAGGTGAGCAGTTCTTC
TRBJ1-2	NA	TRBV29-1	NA	CSVEDLADYGYTF	TGCAGCGTTGAAGATCTTGCAGACTATGGCTACACCTTC
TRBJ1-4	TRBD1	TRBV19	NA	CASSRRQGASNEKLFF	TGTGCCAGTAGTCGGCGGCAGGGGGCTAGTAATGAAAAACTGTTTTTT
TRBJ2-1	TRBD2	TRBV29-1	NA	CSGLDRLAREQFF	TGCAGCGGCTTGGACCGACTAGCACGAGAGCAGTTCTTC
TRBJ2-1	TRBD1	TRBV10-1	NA	CASSHDRVMILCEQFF	TGCGCCAGCAGTCATGACAGGGTGATGATATTATGTGAGCAGTTCTTC
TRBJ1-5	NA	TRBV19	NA	CASTQSGGGTQPQHF	TGTGCCAGTACTCAGTCCGGGGGGGGAACTCAGCCCCAGCATTTT
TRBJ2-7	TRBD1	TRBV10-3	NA	CAISEIGQGRQEQYF	TGTGCCATCAGTGAGATTGGACAGGGAAGACAGGAGCAGTACTTC
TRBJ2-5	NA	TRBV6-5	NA	CASSLQGAREETQYF	TGTGCCAGCAGTCTCCAAGGGGCCAGGGAAGAGACCCAGTACTTC
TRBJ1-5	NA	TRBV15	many	CATSSVPQSPWSNQPQHF	TGTGCCACCAGCAGCGTTCCACAGAGCCCTTGGAGCAATCAGCCCCAGCATTTT
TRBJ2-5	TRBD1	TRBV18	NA	CASSRGTGLQETQYF	TGTGCCAGCTCACGAGGGACAGGCCTACAAGAGACCCAGTACTTC
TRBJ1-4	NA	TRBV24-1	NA	CATSDSGHFEKLFF	TGTGCCACCTCCGATTCGGGACACTTTGAAAAACTGTTTTTT
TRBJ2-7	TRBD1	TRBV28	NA	CASSSLDRAYEQYF	TGTGCCAGCAGCTCACTCGACAGGGCCTACGAGCAGTACTTC
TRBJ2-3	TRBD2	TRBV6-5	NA	CASNRGGETDTQYF	TGTGCCAGCAACCGCGGGGGGGAAACAGATACGCAGTATTTT
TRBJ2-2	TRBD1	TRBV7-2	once	CASSSRPQGDLNTGELFF	TGTGCCAGCAGCTCCCGCCCACAGGGGGATCTTAACACCGGGGAGCTGTTTTTT
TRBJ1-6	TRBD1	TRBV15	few	CATWNDRDPSPLHF	TGTGCCACCTGGAACGACAGGGACCCTTCACCCCTCCACTTT
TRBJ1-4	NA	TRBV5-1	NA	CASQSGSSTNEKLFF	TGCGCCAGCCAGTCAGGGTCTTCAACTAATGAAAAACTGTTTTTT
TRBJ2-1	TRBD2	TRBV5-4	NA	CASSSGLAGAWNEQFF	TGTGCCAGCAGCTCCGGACTAGCGGGGGCGTGGAATGAGCAGTTCTTC
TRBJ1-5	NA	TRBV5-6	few	CASSLFQGLNQPQHF	TGTGCCAGCAGCTTGTTCCAGGGGCTGAACCAGCCCCAGCATTTT
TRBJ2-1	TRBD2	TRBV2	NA	CASSEWTSYNEQFF	TGTGCCAGCAGTGAATGGACTAGCTACAATGAGCAGTTCTTC
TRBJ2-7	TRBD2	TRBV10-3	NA	CAISEPRGGAAYEQYF	TGTGCCATCAGTGAGCCCCGGGGGGGGGCTGCCTACGAGCAGTACTTC
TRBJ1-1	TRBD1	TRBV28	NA	CASSLGDRGIAFF	TGTGCCAGCAGTTTAGGGGACAGGGGAATTGCTTTCTTT
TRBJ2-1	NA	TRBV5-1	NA	CASSLATYNEQFF	TGCGCCAGCAGCTTGGCCACCTACAATGAGCAGTTCTTC
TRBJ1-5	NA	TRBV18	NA	CASSPGAGDQPQHF	TGTGCCAGCTCACCAGGGGCAGGAGATCAGCCCCAGCATTTT